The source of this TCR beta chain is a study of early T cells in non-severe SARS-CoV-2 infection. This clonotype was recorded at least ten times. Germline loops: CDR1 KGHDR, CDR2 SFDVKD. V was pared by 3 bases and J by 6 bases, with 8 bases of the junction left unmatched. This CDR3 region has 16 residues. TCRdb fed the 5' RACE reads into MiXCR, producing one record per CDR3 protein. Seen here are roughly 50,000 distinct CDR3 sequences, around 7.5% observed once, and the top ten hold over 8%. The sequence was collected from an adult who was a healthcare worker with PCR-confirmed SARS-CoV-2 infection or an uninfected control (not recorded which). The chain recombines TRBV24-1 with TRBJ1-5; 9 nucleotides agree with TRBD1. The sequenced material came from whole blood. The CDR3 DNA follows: TGTGCCACCAGTGATGCTGGACAGGGGATGGGTCAGCCCCAGCATTTT. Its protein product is CATSDAGQGMGQPQHF.